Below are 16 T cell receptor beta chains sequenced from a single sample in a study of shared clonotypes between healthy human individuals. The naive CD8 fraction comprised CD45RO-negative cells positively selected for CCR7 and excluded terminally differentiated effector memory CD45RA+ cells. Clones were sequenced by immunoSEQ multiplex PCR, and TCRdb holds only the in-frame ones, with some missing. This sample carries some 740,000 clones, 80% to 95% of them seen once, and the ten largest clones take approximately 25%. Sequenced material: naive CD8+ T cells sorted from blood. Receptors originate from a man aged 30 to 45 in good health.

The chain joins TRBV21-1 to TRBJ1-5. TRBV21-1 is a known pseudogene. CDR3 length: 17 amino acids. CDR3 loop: CASSLSGGRVSKDPQHF. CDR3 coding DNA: TGTGCCAGCAGCCTCAGCGGGGGGCGTGTATCCAAGGACCCCCAGCATTTT.

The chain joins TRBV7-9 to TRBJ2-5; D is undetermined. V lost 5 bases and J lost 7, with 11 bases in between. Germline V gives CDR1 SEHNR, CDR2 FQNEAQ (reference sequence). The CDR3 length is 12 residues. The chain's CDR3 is CASSRKTWTQYF. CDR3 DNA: TGTGCCAGCAGCCGCAAGACGTGGACCCAGTACTTC.

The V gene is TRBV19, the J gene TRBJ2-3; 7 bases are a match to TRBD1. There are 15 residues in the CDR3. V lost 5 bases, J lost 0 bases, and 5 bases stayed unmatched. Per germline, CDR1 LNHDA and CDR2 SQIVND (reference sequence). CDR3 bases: TGTGCCAGTAGTGGGACAGCCTCTAGCACAGATACGCAGTATTTT. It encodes CASSGTASSTDTQYF.

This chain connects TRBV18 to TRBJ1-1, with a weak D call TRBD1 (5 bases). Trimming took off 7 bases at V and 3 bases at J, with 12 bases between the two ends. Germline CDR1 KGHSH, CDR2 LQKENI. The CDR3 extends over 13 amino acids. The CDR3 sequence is CASFTPGYTEAFF. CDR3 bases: TGTGCCAGCTTCACCCCAGGGTACACTGAAGCTTTCTTT. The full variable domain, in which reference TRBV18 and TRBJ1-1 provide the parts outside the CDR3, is NAGVMQNPRHLVRRRGQEARLRCSPMKGHSHVYWYRQLPEEGLKFMVYLQKENIIDESGMPKERFSAEFPKEGPSILRIQQVVRGDSAAYFCASFTPGYTEAFFGQGTRLTVV.

CDR3 nucleotides: TGCGCCAGCAGCTTGATTCTAGCGGGAGGGCCGACCGGGGAGCTGTTTTTT. Its protein is CASSLILAGGPTGELFF. The chain recombines TRBV5-1 with TRBJ2-2; TRBD2 matches 12 bases. The junction had 6 bases not matched to a gene; V was cut back by 1 base and J by 5 bases. Germline loops: CDR1 SGHRS, CDR2 YFSETQ. The CDR3 contains 17 residues.

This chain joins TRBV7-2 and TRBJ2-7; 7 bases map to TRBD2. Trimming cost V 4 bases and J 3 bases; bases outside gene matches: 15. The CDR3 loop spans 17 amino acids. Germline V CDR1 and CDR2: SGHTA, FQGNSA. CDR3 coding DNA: TGTGCCAGCAGCTCCCCCAAGAGGGCGGGAGAGGTCTACGAGCAGTACTTC. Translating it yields CASSSPKRAGEVYEQYF.

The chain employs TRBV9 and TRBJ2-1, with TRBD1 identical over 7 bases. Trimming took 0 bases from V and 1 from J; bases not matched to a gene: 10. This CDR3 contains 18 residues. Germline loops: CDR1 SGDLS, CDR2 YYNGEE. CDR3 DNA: TGTGCCAGCAGCGTAGGGCCGAAGACACAGGGGTCCTACAATGAGCAGTTCTTC. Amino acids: CASSVGPKTQGSYNEQFF.

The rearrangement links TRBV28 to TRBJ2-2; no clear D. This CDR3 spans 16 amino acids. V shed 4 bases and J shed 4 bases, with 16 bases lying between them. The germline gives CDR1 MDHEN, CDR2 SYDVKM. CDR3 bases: TGTGCCAGCAGTTCCCGGACGGCGGTAGGCACCGGGGAGCTGTTTTTT. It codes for CASSSRTAVGTGELFF.

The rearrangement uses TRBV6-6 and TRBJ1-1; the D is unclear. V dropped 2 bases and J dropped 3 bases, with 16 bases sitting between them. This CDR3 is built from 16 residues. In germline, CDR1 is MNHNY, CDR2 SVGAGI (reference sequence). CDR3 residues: CASSYLTVRGDTEAFF. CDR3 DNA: TGTGCCAGCAGTTACCTTACGGTAAGAGGAGACACTGAAGCTTTCTTT.

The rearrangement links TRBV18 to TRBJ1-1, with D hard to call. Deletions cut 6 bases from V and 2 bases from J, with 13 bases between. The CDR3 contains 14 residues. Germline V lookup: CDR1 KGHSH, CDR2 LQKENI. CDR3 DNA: TGTGCCAGCTCCCCCGACACGGGAAACACTGAAGCTTTCTTT. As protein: CASSPDTGNTEAFF.

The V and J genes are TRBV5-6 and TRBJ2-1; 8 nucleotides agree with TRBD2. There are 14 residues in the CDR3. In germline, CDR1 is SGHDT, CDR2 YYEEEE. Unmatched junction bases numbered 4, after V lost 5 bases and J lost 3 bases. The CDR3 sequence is CASSTGTSYNEQFF. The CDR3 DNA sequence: TGTGCCAGCAGTACCGGGACTAGCTACAATGAGCAGTTCTTC.

For the CDR3, the DNA is TGCAGCGTTGAAGGCCTCGACAGGGGCCCCACAGATACGCAGTATTTT. Residues: CSVEGLDRGPTDTQYF. This rearrangement joins TRBV29-1 to TRBJ2-3; 8 bases map to TRBD1. The germline gives CDR1 SQVTM, CDR2 ANQGSEA. V gave up 1 base and J gave up 2 bases; unmatched junction bases: 8. The CDR3 contains 16 residues.

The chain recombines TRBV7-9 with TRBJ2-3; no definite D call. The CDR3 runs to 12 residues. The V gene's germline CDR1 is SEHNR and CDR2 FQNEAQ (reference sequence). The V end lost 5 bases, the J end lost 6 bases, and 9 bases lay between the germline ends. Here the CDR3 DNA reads TGTGCCAGCAGCCCCTTGGGGGATACGCAGTATTTT. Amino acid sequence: CASSPLGDTQYF.

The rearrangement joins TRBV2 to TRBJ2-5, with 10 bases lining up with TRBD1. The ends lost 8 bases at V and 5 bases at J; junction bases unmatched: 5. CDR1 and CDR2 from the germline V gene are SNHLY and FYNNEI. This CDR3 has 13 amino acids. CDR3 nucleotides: TGTGCCAGCGGGGACAGGGGCTGGGAGACCCAGTACTTC. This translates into CASGDRGWETQYF. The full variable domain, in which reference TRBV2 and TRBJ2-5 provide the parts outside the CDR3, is EPEVTQTPSHQVTQMGQEVILRCVPISNHLYFYWYRQILGQKVEFLVSFYNNEISEKSEIFDDQFSVERPDGSNFTLKIRSTKLEDSAMYFCASGDRGWETQYFGPGTRLLVL.

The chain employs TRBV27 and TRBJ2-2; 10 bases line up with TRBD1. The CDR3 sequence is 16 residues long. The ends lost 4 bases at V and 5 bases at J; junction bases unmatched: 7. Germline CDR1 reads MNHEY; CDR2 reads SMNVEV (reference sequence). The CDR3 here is CASSSQGQGITGELFF. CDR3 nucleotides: TGTGCCAGCAGTTCTCAGGGACAGGGGATTACCGGGGAGCTGTTTTTT.

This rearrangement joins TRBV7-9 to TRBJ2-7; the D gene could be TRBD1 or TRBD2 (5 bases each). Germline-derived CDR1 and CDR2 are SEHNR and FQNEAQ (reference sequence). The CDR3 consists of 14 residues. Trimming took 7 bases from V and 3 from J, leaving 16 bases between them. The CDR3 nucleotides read TGTGCCAGCACCTGGTGGGGGAAAGACTACGAGCAGTACTTC. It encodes CASTWWGKDYEQYF.